Below, 6 T cell receptor beta chains from the same sample are listed, as sequenced in a study of blood T cell repertoires in COVID-19 (dated by TCRdb to 2018 to 2021). The library came from the immunoSEQ multiplex PCR assay. The clones in this table, taken by TCRdb from immuneACCESS, are in-frame only. Not every clone is retained; where verified, under half of the shortfall comes from an unresolved V gene, and the cause of the rest is unknown. This sample has 150,000 to 200,000 clones in its table, and 78% of those were observed once. The top ten constitute approximately 14% of the sample. Material for sequencing was peripheral blood. These receptors all stem from a woman of 80 years or more with acute or convalescent COVID-19.

This clone was seen a few times. This rearrangement joins TRBV15 to TRBJ1-2, with 8 bases aligning to TRBD1. J was trimmed by 5 bases and V by 5 bases; bases with no gene match: 10. Germline V gives CDR1 LNHNV, CDR2 YYDKDF (reference sequence). The CDR3 has 15 amino acids. The CDR3 DNA reads TGTGCCACCAGCCACCGACAGGGGCCATTGTATGGCTACACCTTC. Its protein product is CATSHRQGPLYGYTF.

This rearrangement joins TRBV3-1 (or the pseudogene TRBV3-2) to TRBJ1-1, with D tentatively TRBD1 (5 bases). The length of the CDR3 is 16 residues. Germline CDR1 reads LGHDT; CDR2 reads YNNKEL (reference sequence). Trimming cost V 2 bases and J 3 bases, with 16 bases left between them. CDR3 amino acids: CASSQSQGFSYTEAFF. DNA for the CDR3: TGTGCCAGCAGCCAAAGCCAGGGTTTTTCTTACACTGAAGCTTTCTTT.

The J gene is TRBJ1-1, the V gene TRBV10-1; D remains unclear. There are 15 residues in the CDR3. Trimming removed 3 bases from V and 0 bases from J, with 11 bases in between. The germline V gene has CDR1 WNHNN and CDR2 SYGVQD (reference sequence). The CDR3 loop reads CASSDNSLMNTEAFF. The DNA for the CDR3 is TGCGCCAGCAGTGATAATTCCCTTATGAACACTGAAGCTTTCTTT.

V usage is TRBV5-1 and J usage is TRBJ2-1; D is ambiguous. V lost 1 base and J 2 bases, leaving 10 bases between the germline ends. Per germline, CDR1 SGHRS and CDR2 YFSETQ. The CDR3 is 15 amino acids. CDR3 in amino acids: CASSLSLQTYNEQFF. The CDR3 nucleotides are TGCGCCAGCAGCTTGAGTTTACAGACCTACAATGAGCAGTTCTTC.

The chain carries TRBV3-1 (or the pseudogene TRBV3-2) and TRBJ2-3; 8 bases are a match to TRBD2. Per germline, CDR1 LGHDT and CDR2 YNNKEL (reference sequence). Trimming removed 7 bases from V and 5 bases from J; junction bases left unmatched: 11. The CDR3 length is 15 residues. CDR3 in amino acids: CASTLAGGTGDTQYF. Written as DNA, the CDR3 is TGTGCCAGCACCCTTGCGGGGGGTACAGGAGATACGCAGTATTTT.

The chain joins TRBV20-1 to TRBJ1-1; D is ambiguous. Germline-derived CDR1 and CDR2 are DFQATT and SNEGSKA (reference sequence). V was clipped by 1 base and J by 3 bases, with 3 bases between them. This CDR3 comprises 11 residues. CDR3 protein: CSARGHTEAFF. The CDR3 bases are TGCAGTGCTAGAGGGCACACTGAAGCTTTCTTT.